A single sample gave rise to the 29 T cell receptor beta chains below, sequenced in a study of T cell responses to AZD1222 COVID-19 vaccine. This table comes from immunoSEQ multiplex PCR, and its TCRdb copy is limited to in-frame clones, with some not included. The table records about 120,000 clones, around nine tenths of them present only once. The input for sequencing was peripheral blood, taken 28 days after the second dose of the MenACWY control vaccine. The source of these receptors is an adult who received the MenACWY meningococcal vaccine as a control.

This clone has just a few counts. V is TRBV6-2 or TRBV6-3 and J is TRBJ2-7; D gene uncertain. In germline, CDR1 is MNHEY, CDR2 SVGEGT. CDR3 length equals 14 residues. Between the trimmed V and J ends, which lost 3 bases and 2 bases, there was a span of 11 bases. In DNA, the CDR3 is TGTGCCAGCAGTTATAACGCAGAAACCTACGAGCAGTACTTC. Its translation: CASSYNAETYEQYF.

V usage is TRBV5-1 and J usage is TRBJ2-5, with TRBD2 as a possible D gene (5 bases). The germline V and J ends were trimmed by 7 bases and 2 bases, with 15 bases remaining between them. Germline CDR1 is SGHRS and CDR2 is YFSETQ. This CDR3 region has 14 residues. CDR3 loop: CASRKWGAQETQYF. The CDR3 DNA sequence: TGCGCCAGCCGTAAATGGGGAGCTCAAGAGACCCAGTACTTC.

The gene calls are TRBV27 and TRBJ2-6, with TRBD1 identical over 7 bases. V shed 8 bases and J 0 bases; nucleotides not matched to a gene: 10. There are 17 residues in the CDR3. CDR1 is MNHEY and CDR2 is SMNVEV in the germline V gene (reference sequence). This CDR3 is CASGSRQGNSGANVLTF. CDR3 DNA: TGTGCCAGCGGATCTAGACAGGGTAACTCTGGGGCCAACGTCCTGACTTTC.

This sequence joins TRBV29-1 and TRBJ1-2; D ambiguous. CDR1 and CDR2 from the germline V gene are SQVTM and ANQGSEA. The CDR3 is 13 amino acids. V was clipped by 2 bases and J by 4 bases, with 11 bases between them. The CDR3 protein is CSVELGQFYGYTF. The CDR3, as DNA: TGCAGCGTTGAACTCGGGCAGTTCTATGGCTACACCTTC.

Only one count was recorded for this clone. The chain uses TRBV9 and TRBJ2-1, with a possible D match to TRBD2 (5 bases). Deletions cut 4 bases from V and 0 bases from J, with 20 bases between. This CDR3 has 18 amino acids. Germline V CDR1 and CDR2: SGDLS, YYNGEE. The CDR3 sequence is CASSTPRDWPSSYNEQFF. In nucleotides, the CDR3 is TGTGCCAGCAGCACCCCCCGGGATTGGCCAAGCTCCTACAATGAGCAGTTCTTC.

The CDR3 sequence is CASSFSGSLEAFF. CDR3 nucleotide sequence: TGTGCCAGCAGCTTTTCAGGGTCTCTTGAAGCTTTCTTT. The rearrangement uses TRBV7-2 and TRBJ1-1, with D tentatively TRBD1 (5 bases). This CDR3 contains 13 residues. From germline, CDR1 is SGHTA and CDR2 FQGNSA. Deletions cut 3 bases from V and 7 bases from J, with 12 bases between.

The chain has TRBV27 and TRBJ2-7; TRBD1 agrees at 7 bases. The junction had 16 bases not matched to a gene; V was cut back by 6 bases and J by 5 bases. In germline, CDR1 is MNHEY, CDR2 SMNVEV (reference sequence). CDR3 length: 16 residues. In DNA, the CDR3 is TGTGCCAGCAGAATGGGGACAGACGGACTCGGCGACGAGCAGTACGTC. Encoded protein: CASRMGTDGLGDEQYV.

The V call is TRBV5-1, the J call TRBJ2-5; 10 nucleotides match TRBD1. V lost 3 bases, J lost 5 bases, and 4 bases stayed unmatched. Per the germline V gene, CDR1 is SGHRS and CDR2 is YFSETQ. The CDR3 consists of 14 residues. CDR3 DNA: TGCGCCAGCAGCTGGGGACAGGGGACGGAGACCCAGTACTTC. This sequence encodes CASSWGQGTETQYF.

The chain uses TRBV9 and TRBJ2-5, with 14 bases aligning to TRBD2. This CDR3 is 18 amino acids long. V was pared by 3 bases and J by 0 bases, with 7 bases of the junction left unmatched. Germline values: CDR1 SGDLS, CDR2 YYNGEE. For the CDR3, the DNA is TGTGCCAGCAGCGCCGGGACTAGCGGGAGAAGGGACCAAGAGACCCAGTACTTC. This gives the protein CASSAGTSGRRDQETQYF.

In nucleotides, the CDR3 is TGTGCCAGCAGTGCCGGCAGGGGGATAATGAACACTGAAGCTTTCTTT. This encodes CASSAGRGIMNTEAFF. The chain links TRBV6-1 to TRBJ1-1; 7 bases are shared with TRBD1. Germline loops: CDR1 MNHNS, CDR2 SASEGT. V shed 4 bases, J shed 0 bases, and the junction held 8 bases outside the gene matches. CDR3 length equals 16 residues.

The J gene is TRBJ1-2, the V gene TRBV27; 10 positions agree with TRBD1. The V and J ends lost 5 bases and 7 bases, in that order; junction bases with no gene match: 10. Looked up from germline, CDR1 is MNHEY and CDR2 is SMNVEV (reference sequence). This CDR3 has 15 residues. In nucleotides, the CDR3 is TGTGCCAGCAGTCCGACAGGGGGCGCTTTGGGTGGCTACACCTTC. This encodes CASSPTGGALGGYTF.

V and J are TRBV6-5 and TRBJ2-4; 7 bases agree with TRBD1. Germline trimming cut 5 bases from V and 8 bases from J; bases unmatched to any gene: 6. This CDR3 has 13 amino acids. Germline assignment: CDR1 MNHEY and CDR2 SVGAGI. The CDR3 DNA reads TGTGCCAGCAGTCCGACAGGGTTGGACATTCAGTACTTC. As protein: CASSPTGLDIQYF.

The chain combines TRBV9 with TRBJ1-3, with D perhaps matching TRBD1 (5 bases). The ends were cut back, 4 bases at V and 3 bases at J, with 11 bases in the middle. CDR1 SGDLS and CDR2 YYNGEE come from the germline V gene. CDR3 size: 14 residues. In nucleotides, the CDR3 is TGTGCCAGCAGCCCCCGGGGGTTTGGAAACACCATATATTTT. It encodes CASSPRGFGNTIYF.

CDR3 region: CASSQDRRGLLSPLHF. CDR3 DNA: TGCGCCAGCAGCCAAGATCGGAGGGGGCTGTTGTCACCCCTCCACTTT. The chain has TRBV4-1 and TRBJ1-6; 7 nucleotides align to TRBD1. The germline CDR1 and CDR2 sequences are MGHRA and YSYEKL. V lost 0 bases, J lost 10 bases, and 9 bases stayed unmatched. This CDR3 contains 16 residues.

The genes are TRBV5-5 and TRBJ1-5; the D gene is possibly TRBD1 (5 bases). The CDR3 consists of 15 residues. V lost 4 bases to trimming and J lost 1 base, with 12 bases between them. CDR1 is SGHKS, CDR2 YYEKEE, per germline (reference sequence). In DNA form, the CDR3 reads TGTGCCAGCAGCCCCCAGGGTTTAAGCAATCAGCCCCAGCATTTT. Protein: CASSPQGLSNQPQHF.

The chain employs TRBV19 and TRBJ2-2; 8 bases line up with TRBD2. Germline V lookup: CDR1 LNHDA, CDR2 SQIVND (reference sequence). V dropped 3 bases and J dropped 1; count of bases not matched to a gene: 25. The CDR3 has 23 amino acids. In DNA, the CDR3 is TGTGCCAGTAGTATGTTACCCGATGGACCGATACGGAGAGCGGGGGAGAACACCGGGGAGCTGTTTTTT. Translation: CASSMLPDGPIRRAGENTGELFF.

The chain links TRBV18 to TRBJ2-3; D is unresolved. Germline V gives CDR1 KGHSH, CDR2 LQKENI. The CDR3 is 13 amino acids. Trimming cost V 3 bases and J 4 bases, with 8 bases left between them. CDR3 amino acids: CASSPTAADTQYF. In nucleotides, the CDR3 is TGTGCCAGCTCACCGACGGCCGCAGATACGCAGTATTTT. The complete variable domain, with remaining parts taken from reference TRBV18 and TRBJ2-3, reads NAGVMQNPRHLVRRRGQEARLRCSPMKGHSHVYWYRQLPEEGLKFMVYLQKENIIDESGMPKERFSAEFPKEGPSILRIQQVVRGDSAAYFCASSPTAADTQYFGPGTRLTVL.

The gene calls are TRBV28 and TRBJ2-7; possible D gene TRBD2, 5 bases. The germline gives CDR1 MDHEN, CDR2 SYDVKM. The CDR3 is made up of 13 amino acids. V was shortened by 11 bases and J by 0 bases, with 14 bases between the two germline ends. The CDR3 reads CAAEGRRSYEQYF. The CDR3, as DNA: TGTGCCGCCGAGGGCCGACGCTCCTACGAGCAGTACTTC.

This sequence joins TRBV7-9 and TRBJ2-1, with a possible D match to TRBD2 (7 bases). Germline V lookup: CDR1 SEHNR, CDR2 FQNEAQ (reference sequence). The V end lost 4 bases, the J end lost 5 bases, and 15 bases lay between the germline ends. This CDR3 contains 15 residues. The CDR3 nucleotides read TGTGCCAGCAGCTCCTCGGGGGGCAGAAACAATGAGCAGTTCTTC. It is translated as CASSSSGGRNNEQFF.

This clone showed up just once. The gene calls are TRBV5-1 and TRBJ2-3; 11 positions agree with TRBD2. The germline gives CDR1 SGHRS, CDR2 YFSETQ. Trimming at V came to 3 bases and at J to 1 base, leaving 13 bases not matched to a gene. The CDR3 is 19 amino acids. CDR3 in DNA: TGCGCCAGCAGCTGGCAGGGAGCAACTAGCGGGGGTCGCACAGATACGCAGTATTTT. Its translation is CASSWQGATSGGRTDTQYF.

This chain uses TRBV19 with TRBJ2-1; the D is unclear. This CDR3 is built from 15 residues. With 3 bases removed from V and 0 bases from J, the gap between germline ends came to 9 bases. CDR1 is LNHDA, CDR2 SQIVND, per germline (reference sequence). The CDR3 sequence: CASSIVQDSYNEQFF. CDR3 nucleotide sequence: TGTGCCAGTAGTATTGTGCAGGACTCCTACAATGAGCAGTTCTTC.

The chain links TRBV2 to TRBJ1-5, with D unresolved. Germline V lookup: CDR1 SNHLY, CDR2 FYNNEI. The ends were cut back, 5 bases at V and 1 base at J, with 12 bases in the middle. The CDR3 spans 15 residues. The CDR3 is CASSRSFTSNQPQHF. Written as DNA, the CDR3 is TGTGCCAGCAGTCGGTCATTCACCAGCAATCAGCCCCAGCATTTT.

CDR3 amino acids: CASSESGASLENIQYF. CDR3 nucleotide sequence: TGTGCCAGCAGTGAAAGCGGTGCTAGCCTGGAAAACATTCAGTACTTC. V gene TRBV6-1 combines with J gene TRBJ2-4, with a tentative D call TRBD2 (5 bases). The V and J ends lost 2 bases and 5 bases respectively, with 16 bases between them. Germline values: CDR1 MNHNS, CDR2 SASEGT. The CDR3 is made up of 16 amino acids.

The chain joins TRBV3-1 (or the pseudogene TRBV3-2) to TRBJ2-5; the match to TRBD2 covers 10 bases. The CDR3 length is 18 residues. The J segment lost 9 bases and the V segment lost 2 bases, leaving 18 bases of the junction unmatched. CDR1 is LGHDT, CDR2 YNNKEL, per germline (reference sequence). CDR3 DNA sequence: TGTGCCAGCAGCCAACTTGTATACGAACTAGCGGGGCCCGGGGCCCAGTACTTC. This codes for CASSQLVYELAGPGAQYF.

The genes are TRBV7-8 and TRBJ1-4; the match to TRBD1 covers 9 bases. Germline CDR1 reads SGHVS; CDR2 reads FQNEAQ. The CDR3 is made up of 16 amino acids. Trimming at V came to 4 bases and at J to 0 bases, leaving 3 bases not matched to a gene. CDR3 loop: CASSSRTGATNEKLFF. The CDR3 DNA sequence: TGTGCCAGCAGCTCTCGGACAGGGGCAACTAATGAAAAACTGTTTTTT.

V usage is TRBV28 and J usage is TRBJ2-5; perhaps TRBD1 as D (5 bases). The V gene lost 4 bases and the J gene lost 1 base, with 10 bases spanning the gap. The CDR3 is made up of 14 amino acids. CDR1 MDHEN and CDR2 SYDVKM come from the germline V gene. CDR3 nucleotide sequence: TGTGCCAGCAGTTGGGGCGGAACCCAAGAGACCCAGTACTTC. This codes for CASSWGGTQETQYF.

The chain has TRBV18 and TRBJ2-2, with 9 positions matching TRBD1. The CDR3 spans 16 residues. J gave up 2 bases and V 2 bases, and 3 bases lay outside the gene matches. Germline values: CDR1 KGHSH, CDR2 LQKENI. The CDR3 DNA is TGTGCCAGCTCACCAAGGACAGGGGATAACACCGGGGAGCTGTTTTTT. Amino acids: CASSPRTGDNTGELFF.

The chain recombines TRBV29-1 with TRBJ2-3, with 8 bases that match TRBD1. J was trimmed by 5 bases and V by 8 bases; bases with no gene match: 12. Germline CDR1 and CDR2: SQVTM and ANQGSEA. The CDR3 length is 14 residues. The CDR3 DNA reads TGCAGCACAACAGGGGGAGCGCGTAAAGATACGCAGTATTTT. Amino acid sequence: CSTTGGARKDTQYF.

This sequence joins TRBV7-2 and TRBJ1-6, with 10 nucleotides matching TRBD1. The V gene end was trimmed by 1 base and the J gene end by 10 bases; junction bases not matched to a gene: 4. The CDR3 consists of 15 residues. CDR1 and CDR2 (germline): SGHTA, FQGNSA. The CDR3 here is CASSLVGTGVSPLHF. As DNA, the CDR3 is TGTGCCAGCAGCTTAGTCGGGACAGGGGTATCACCCCTCCACTTT.